This TCR beta chain came from a study of vaccination effects on CD4 cells after COVID-19. Antigen-specific CD4+ T cells were first expanded with viral peptide pools by the ViraFEST assay and only then sequenced. Researchers isolated CD4+ T cells once around 11 days of culture had elapsed. BNT162b2 vaccine or mRNA-1273 vaccine was given to participants in two doses. Vaccinated recipients, who were negative for nucleocapsid antibodies, had no history of SARS-CoV-2 infection. Libraries were prepared by immunoSEQ multiplex PCR; TCRdb keeps only in-frame clonotypes and omits some of them. This table holds tens of thousands of clones, around three quarters found once. Comment on this clone: Its antigen is not identified.

This TCR was recovered from a human donor who received a COVID-19 vaccine. The sequenced sample was CD4+ T cells from PBMCs cultured with HCoV-229E spike peptides, obtained after COVID-19 vaccination.

The DNA for the CDR3 is TGTGCCACCAGTGAAACGCAGGGGAACACCGGGGAGCTGTTTTTT. Translated: CATSETQGNTGELFF. V is TRBV24-1 and J is TRBJ2-2, with D possibly matching TRBD1 (5 bases). Germline V CDR1 and CDR2: KGHDR, SFDVKD. V gave up 4 bases and J gave up 1 base, with 9 bases separating them. This CDR3 has 15 residues.